This is a list of T cell receptor beta chains from one sample in a study of cytomegalovirus exposure and HLA in healthy donors. The method was immunoSEQ multiplex PCR; TCRdb's version includes in-frame clones alone and lacks a portion of them. The sample holds fewer than 150,000 clones. Sequenced: PBMCs. The receptors derive from a man between 35 and 55 years old in good health and CMV-seronegative. Both conserved end residues are part of each CDR3. D genes are given only for firm matches.

J gene,V gene,D gene,CDR3 DNA,CDR3 protein
TRBJ1-1,TRBV7-2,-,TGTGCCAGCAGCTTAGAAGGGGGAAACAACAGGAACACTGAAGCTTTCTTT,CASSLEGGNNRNTEAFF
TRBJ2-7,TRBV19,-,TGTGCCAGTAGTCCAGGGTCCTCCTACGAGCAGTACTTC,CASSPGSSYEQYF
TRBJ1-1,TRBV7-9,-,TGTGCCAGCAGCTTAGCGGGCACAGATGAAGCTTTCTTT,CASSLAGTDEAFF
TRBJ2-3,TRBV5-1,TRBD1,TGCGCCAGCAGCCGACAGGGGGCGAACACAGATACGCAGTATTTT,CASSRQGANTDTQYF
TRBJ1-6,TRBV11-1,-,TGTGCAATTTATCGGGTATCTGGTTATAATTCACCCCTCCACTTT,CAIYRVSGYNSPLHF
TRBJ2-1,TRBV7-2,TRBD2,TGTGCCAGCAGCTGGACTACACTAGCGGGGGGGCCCCTGGGGTTCTTC,CASSWTTLAGGPLGFF
TRBJ2-5,TRBV9,TRBD2,TGTGCCAGCAGCGTAGATCCTAGCGGGGGGGAGACCCAGTACTTC,CASSVDPSGGETQYF
TRBJ1-1,TRBV21-1,-,TGTGCCAGCAGCAAAGCAGGGCAGGGTGGGGTCATGAACACTGAAGCTTTCTTT,CASSKAGQGGVMNTEAFF
TRBJ2-5,TRBV28,TRBD2,TGTGCCAGCAGTCTGACTAGCGGGGGACACCAAGAGACCCAGTACTTC,CASSLTSGGHQETQYF
TRBJ2-7,TRBV7-2,-,TGTGCCAGCAGCTTAAATGAGGGGCAGTACTTC,CASSLNEGQYF
TRBJ1-1,TRBV18,-,TGTGCCAGCTCGCCAGGTTTACAGAAGAACACTGAAGCTTTCTTT,CASSPGLQKNTEAFF
TRBJ2-1,TRBV5-1,TRBD2,TGCGCCAGCAGCTTCTCAGCGGGGGGACCTTACAATGAGCAGTTCTTC,CASSFSAGGPYNEQFF
TRBJ1-2,TRBV2,-,TGTGCCAGCAACATTCCCAAGAACCACTATGGCTACACCTTC,CASNIPKNHYGYTF
TRBJ2-6,TRBV19,TRBD1,TGTGCCAGTAGTGTAACAGGGGCCGGGGCCAACGTCCTGACTTTC,CASSVTGAGANVLTF
TRBJ2-2,TRBV25-1,TRBD1,TGTGCCAGCAGAGCAACCGGGACAGAACTCACCGGGGAGCTGTTTTTT,CASRATGTELTGELFF
TRBJ1-5,TRBV10-3,TRBD1,TGTGCCATCAGTGAGTCGACGACAGGGACCCAGCCCCAGCATTTT,CAISESTTGTQPQHF
TRBJ1-5,TRBV2,TRBD1,TGTGCCAGCAGTGCCCGACAGGGGCCTCAGCCCCAGCATTTT,CASSARQGPQPQHF
TRBJ2-7,TRBV11-2,-,TGTGCCAGCAGCTTAGACAGGACAGATACCTACGAGCAGTACTTC,CASSLDRTDTYEQYF
TRBJ1-4,TRBV5-4,TRBD1,TGTGCCAGCAGCTTCACAGGGGCGGGGAATGAAAAACTGTTTTTT,CASSFTGAGNEKLFF
TRBJ1-6,TRBV18,-,TGTGCCAGCTCACCACCGATGACAGGCGGGAATTCACCCCTCCACTTT,CASSPPMTGGNSPLHF
TRBJ2-3,TRBV28,-,TGTGCCAGCAGTTCCCCCCCCGGGACTAGCACAGATACGCAGTATTTT,CASSSPPGTSTDTQYF
TRBJ1-6,TRBV27,-,TGTGCCAGCACCTGGGAGGGAACCTATAATTCACCCCTCCACTTT,CASTWEGTYNSPLHF
TRBJ2-1,TRBV4-1,-,TGCGCCAGCAGCCCCCCGCCTAGCTCCTACAATGAGCAGTTCTTC,CASSPPPSSYNEQFF
TRBJ2-1,TRBV4-2,TRBD2,TGTGCCAGCAGCCTAATTAGCGGGGGGGCGAGTAATGAGCAGTTCTTC,CASSLISGGASNEQFF
TRBJ1-4,TRBV18,-,TGTGCCAGCTCACCACAGGGAGCTAATGAAAAACTGTTTTTT,CASSPQGANEKLFF
TRBJ1-5,TRBV29-1,-,TGCAGCGTTTACATACCGGGACACCATCAGCCCCAGCATTTT,CSVYIPGHHQPQHF
TRBJ2-2,TRBV7-8,TRBD2,TGTGCCAGCAGGCCCGCATGGAGAACGGGGGGGTACACCGGGGAGCTGTTTTTT,CASRPAWRTGGYTGELFF
TRBJ1-4,TRBV6-1,TRBD1,TGTGCCAGCAGTGCAAAGACAGGGTCTAATGAAAAACTGTTTTTT,CASSAKTGSNEKLFF
TRBJ2-5,TRBV4-2,TRBD2,TGTGCCAGCAGCCAAGATCCTCTAGCGGGAGGGAGGGAGACCCAGTACTTC,CASSQDPLAGGRETQYF
TRBJ1-2,TRBV10-2,-,TGCGCCAGCAGTGAGTCGAGGCCGGGGAGTAACTATGGCTACACCTTC,CASSESRPGSNYGYTF
TRBJ1-4,TRBV5-1,-,TGCGCCAGCAGCTCGGGAGCAGGACTGTTTTTT,CASSSGAGLFF
TRBJ2-3,TRBV10-3,-,TGTGCCATCAGGCCGGGACTTACCACAGATACGCAGTATTTT,CAIRPGLTTDTQYF
TRBJ1-1,TRBV19,-,TGTGCCAGTAGGCCCTCAGGGTACACTGAAGCTTTCTTT,CASRPSGYTEAFF
TRBJ1-4,TRBV9,-,TGTGCCAGCAGCGTAGGGCTACAGGGTTTTAATGAAAAACTGTTTTTT,CASSVGLQGFNEKLFF
TRBJ2-7,TRBV7-2,-,TGTGCCAGCAGTTATAGTCAGGTCTTGGAGCAGTACTTC,CASSYSQVLEQYF
TRBJ2-2,TRBV7-8,TRBD1,TGTGCCGGATCTCTTTGGGACAGCACCGGGGAGCTGTTTTTT,CAGSLWDSTGELFF
TRBJ2-3,TRBV5-4,TRBD2,TGTGCCAGCAGCGCCCGACTAGCGGGGGCAAGCACAGATACGCAGTATTTT,CASSARLAGASTDTQYF
TRBJ1-2,TRBV29-1,-,TGCAGCGTTGCCCCAGGACTCTATGGCTACACCTTC,CSVAPGLYGYTF
TRBJ2-2,TRBV7-2,-,TGTGCCAGCAGCTTAAGGTCCGGGTCCACCGGGGAGCTGTTTTTT,CASSLRSGSTGELFF
TRBJ1-5,TRBV15,TRBD1,TGTGCCACCAGCAGCTCAGGGGGCCGCAATCAGCCCCAGCATTTT,CATSSSGGRNQPQHF
TRBJ1-1,TRBV13,TRBD1,TGTGCCAGCAGCTCGATAACGGGACAGGGTGACACTGAAGCTTTCTTT,CASSSITGQGDTEAFF
TRBJ2-4,TRBV7-3,TRBD1,TGTGCCAGCAGCCCGACGGGACAGGGGGACATTCAGTACTTC,CASSPTGQGDIQYF
TRBJ2-1,TRBV10-3,TRBD2,TGTGCCATCAGTGAGTCGCTAGCGGGGGGTAATGAGCAGTTCTTC,CAISESLAGGNEQFF
TRBJ2-7,TRBV5-1,-,TGCGCCAGCAGCTTGGCGGCGGGGAGCTCCTACGAGCAGTACTTC,CASSLAAGSSYEQYF
TRBJ2-6,TRBV4-1,TRBD1,TGCGCCAGCAGCCTACAGGGGACAAACTCTGGGGCCAACGTCCTGACTTTC,CASSLQGTNSGANVLTF
TRBJ2-3,TRBV19,TRBD2,TGTGCCAGTAGTCCCTTGGGGAGGGCGCCGGGAAAAGATACGCAGTATTTT,CASSPLGRAPGKDTQYF
TRBJ2-1,TRBV6-5,-,TGTGCCGCCTCGACAGGAGGTAAGGCTGAGCAGTTCTTC,CAASTGGKAEQFF
TRBJ2-5,TRBV7-2,TRBD2,TGTGCCAGCCAGCGGGGACGGGAAGAGACCCAGTACTTC,CASQRGREETQYF
TRBJ1-4,TRBV19,-,TGTGCCAGCCACCCAGGGCGTAATGAAAAACTGTTTTTT,CASHPGRNEKLFF
TRBJ2-1,TRBV9,-,TGTGCCAGCAGCGTAGTGTCCGGGGGGCGCCAGGATGAGCAGTTCTTC,CASSVVSGGRQDEQFF